This passage covers 20 T cell receptor beta chains from one sample sequenced in a study of T-cell memory formation after mild COVID-19. Via MiXCR, TCRdb re-called the 5' RACE reads, giving one row per CDR3 protein. The profile shows 550,000 to 600,000 distinct CDR3 sequences, about 22% of them singletons. Specimen: PBMCs or a T cell subset sorted from them (not recorded which). The source is an adult woman who had mild COVID-19 (a few samples of this study predate the infection). Cell type and time point are not known.

This clonotype was counted only a few times. The CDR3 DNA is TGTGCCAGTAGACACCGGGACTTGGCCTATGGCTACACCTTC. Translating gives CASRHRDLAYGYTF. The chain links TRBV19 to TRBJ1-2; possibly TRBD1 for D (5 bases). The CDR3 contains 14 residues. Trimming shortened V by 6 bases and J by 4 bases, and 15 bases separated the two germline ends. The V gene's germline CDR1 is LNHDA and CDR2 SQIVND (reference sequence).

This clonotype was seen a handful of times. This rearrangement joins TRBV18 to TRBJ1-6; D remains ambiguous. The V end was cut by 2 bases, the J end by 7 bases, with 9 bases between. CDR3 length: 14 amino acids. Looked up from germline, CDR1 is KGHSH and CDR2 is LQKENI. DNA for the CDR3: TGTGCCAGCTCACCAGGGAGCGGGAATTCACCCCTCCACTTT. Translating gives CASSPGSGNSPLHF.

For the CDR3, the DNA is TGTGCCAGCAGCGTAGGGGGGTCGGGGGAGACCCAGTACTTC. Protein sequence: CASSVGGSGETQYF. The J gene is TRBJ2-5, the V gene TRBV9; D is tentatively TRBD1 or TRBD2 (5 bases each). Germline CDR1 reads SGDLS; CDR2 reads YYNGEE. This CDR3 is built from 14 residues. V was cut by 0 bases and J by 5 bases, with 11 bases left in between. Full variable domain (rest looked up from reference TRBV9 and TRBJ2-5): DSGVTQTPKHLITATGQRVTLRCSPRSGDLSVYWYQQSLDQGLQFLIQYYNGEERAKGNILERFSAQQFPDLHSELNLSSLELGDSALYFCASSVGGSGETQYFGPGTRLLVL.

This clonotype was detected only a few times. The chain carries TRBV7-3 and TRBJ2-3; possibly TRBD1 or TRBD2 for D (7 bases each). The CDR3 sequence is 17 residues long. Germline CDR1 is SGHTA and CDR2 is FQGTGA. Trimming left V 2 bases short and J 4 bases short, with 19 bases between. As DNA, the CDR3 is TGTGCCAGCAGCTTATTAGGCAGGGGGAGCGGGGCAGATACGCAGTATTTT. Translation: CASSLLGRGSGADTQYF.

The V gene is TRBV6-6, the J gene TRBJ2-1; 8 bases agree with TRBD2. J gave up 8 bases and V 9 bases, and 15 bases lay outside the gene matches. This CDR3 region has 15 residues. Germline values: CDR1 MNHNY, CDR2 SVGAGI (reference sequence). The CDR3 DNA sequence: TGTGCCAGTGGAAGGATGAGCGGGAGCTGGGATGAGCAGTTCTTC. Its protein is CASGRMSGSWDEQFF.

This clonotype has only a few counts. The chain has TRBV11-2 and TRBJ2-3, with 9 nucleotides matching TRBD1. The CDR3 spans 17 residues. Per the germline V gene, CDR1 is SGHAT and CDR2 is FQNNGV. V gave up 0 bases and J gave up 5 bases; unmatched junction bases: 9. The CDR3 nucleotides read TGTGCCAGCAGCTTAGAGCCCCCCGGGACAGGGTTAGATACGCAGTATTTT. Translated, it gives CASSLEPPGTGLDTQYF.

This clonotype has more than one count but fewer than ten. The genes are TRBV10-3 and TRBJ1-4, with D possibly matching TRBD1 (5 bases). The V end was cut by 6 bases, the J end by 4 bases, with 9 bases between. The CDR3 has 13 amino acids. The germline CDR1 and CDR2 sequences are ENHRY and SYGVKD. In DNA form, the CDR3 reads TGTGCCATCAGGAGGGGAGATAATGAAAAACTGTTTTTT. Amino acids: CAIRRGDNEKLFF.

The sample holds a few counts of this clonotype. This chain links TRBV7-2 with TRBJ2-1; D is perhaps TRBD2 (6 bases). This CDR3 is built from 19 residues. CDR1 and CDR2 (germline): SGHTA, FQGNSA. The germline V and J ends were trimmed by 5 bases and 6 bases, with 29 bases remaining between them. This CDR3 reads CASSIQPGLLRSYGNEQFF. The CDR3 DNA is TGTGCCAGCAGCATACAGCCGGGACTCCTTCGATCATACGGCAATGAGCAGTTCTTC. The whole variable domain, remainder taken from reference TRBV7-2 and TRBJ2-1, is GAGVSQSPSNKVTEKGKDVELRCDPISGHTALYWYRQSLGQGLEFLIYFQGNSAPDKSGLPSDRFSAERTGGSVSTLTIQRTQQEDSAVYLCASSIQPGLLRSYGNEQFFGPGTRLTVL.

This clonotype showed up just a few times. The chain joins TRBV4-3 to TRBJ1-3; no definite D call. This CDR3 contains 17 residues. Per germline, CDR1 LGHNA and CDR2 YSLEER. V dropped 1 base and J dropped 0 bases, with 13 bases sitting between them. The CDR3 bases are TGCGCCAGCAGCCAAGGTGTAGCGGGAGGCTCTGGAAACACCATATATTTT. Translated: CASSQGVAGGSGNTIYF.

In its sample, this clonotype was seen a few times. V usage is TRBV24-1 and J usage is TRBJ2-5; perhaps D is TRBD1 or TRBD2 (7 bases each). The germline gives CDR1 KGHDR, CDR2 SFDVKD. CDR3 size: 16 residues. Trimming took off 2 bases at V and 4 bases at J, with 16 bases between the two ends. The CDR3 nucleotides are TGTGCCACCAGTGATTCCTACAGGGGCGGGGGAGAGACCCAGTACTTC. Residues: CATSDSYRGGGETQYF.

This clonotype was seen more than once but under ten times. CDR3 DNA sequence: TGCGCCAGCAGCCAAGAAGGAGACTTTGAGCAGTTCTTC. Its translation is CASSQEGDFEQFF. The J gene is TRBJ2-1, the V gene TRBV4-1, with D unresolved. This CDR3 has 13 residues. The V end lost 0 bases, the J end lost 9 bases, and 9 bases lay between the germline ends. Looked up from germline, CDR1 is MGHRA and CDR2 is YSYEKL.

The rearrangement uses TRBV20-1 and TRBJ2-2; 10 positions match TRBD2. V lost 1 base to trimming and J lost 6 bases; unmatched junction nucleotides: 2. The CDR3 sequence is 14 residues long. Germline loops: CDR1 DFQATT, CDR2 SNEGSKA (reference sequence). CDR3 nucleotides: TGCAGTGCTAGAGTTCTAGCGGGAGCCGGGGAGCTGTTTTTT. Translating gives CSARVLAGAGELFF.

The chain combines TRBV11-2 with TRBJ2-1; unclear D gene. V dropped 4 bases and J dropped 10 bases, with 14 bases sitting between them. Per the germline V gene, CDR1 is SGHAT and CDR2 is FQNNGV. The CDR3 has 13 amino acids. CDR3 nucleotide sequence: TGTGCCAGCAGCTCTCTCGACTCGATCGAGCAGTTCTTC. This encodes CASSSLDSIEQFF.

This clonotype was counted between two and nine times. The chain joins TRBV4-3 to TRBJ2-7, with D perhaps TRBD1 (6 bases). Germline V gene lookup returns CDR1 LGHNA and CDR2 YSLEER. This CDR3 has 14 residues. V was shortened by 2 bases and J by 0 bases, with 8 bases between the two germline ends. CDR3 residues: CASSQTDSSYEQYF. CDR3 in DNA: TGCGCCAGCAGCCAAACGGACAGCTCCTACGAGCAGTACTTC.

There are a few counts of this clonotype. The genes are TRBV6-5 and TRBJ2-1, with 7 bases aligning to TRBD2. The CDR3 runs to 14 residues. The J segment lost 6 bases and the V segment lost 7 bases, leaving 9 bases of the junction unmatched. From germline, CDR1 is MNHEY and CDR2 SVGAGI. CDR3 in DNA: TGTGCCAGCACCTCGACTAGCAGGGTCAATGAGCAGTTCTTC. Encoded protein: CASTSTSRVNEQFF.

J is TRBJ2-5 and V is TRBV7-8, with 9 bases identical to TRBD2. Germline values: CDR1 SGHVS, CDR2 FQNEAQ. CDR3 length equals 17 residues. V was pared by 2 bases and J by 4 bases, with 11 bases of the junction left unmatched. DNA for the CDR3: TGTGCCAGCAGCTTAAGTATAGGCGGGAGGGCCGCAGAGACCCAGTACTTC. As protein: CASSLSIGGRAAETQYF.

This clonotype was observed a few times. The chain has TRBV2 and TRBJ1-1; 7 bases are a match to TRBD1. V lost 4 bases, J lost 2 bases, and 4 bases stayed unmatched. The germline CDR1 and CDR2 sequences are SNHLY and FYNNEI. This CDR3 is built from 14 residues. CDR3 loop: CASSVEGGNTEAFF. CDR3 nucleotide sequence: TGTGCCAGCAGTGTAGAAGGGGGCAACACTGAAGCTTTCTTT.

V gene TRBV6-5 combines with J gene TRBJ2-7; 8 bases map to TRBD1. The CDR3 length is 14 residues. V gave up 6 bases and J gave up 7 bases; unmatched junction bases: 11. CDR1 and CDR2 (germline): MNHEY, SVGAGI. This CDR3 reads CASRFTGGGGEQYF. The CDR3 region has the DNA TGTGCCAGCAGATTCACAGGGGGTGGTGGAGAGCAGTACTTC.

The CDR3 bases are TGTGCCAGCCGCGGGACTAGCAGGAGCACAGATACGCAGTATTTT. Its translation: CASRGTSRSTDTQYF. The chain links TRBV2 to TRBJ2-3; TRBD2 agrees at 9 bases. The CDR3 totals 15 residues. Germline-derived CDR1 and CDR2 are SNHLY and FYNNEI. V lost 8 bases to trimming and J lost 0 bases; unmatched junction nucleotides: 6. Using reference TRBV2 and TRBJ2-3 for the parts outside the CDR3, the full variable domain is EPEVTQTPSHQVTQMGQEVILRCVPISNHLYFYWYRQILGQKVEFLVSFYNNEISEKSEIFDDQFSVERPDGSNFTLKIRSTKLEDSAMYFCASRGTSRSTDTQYFGPGTRLTVL.

This rearrangement joins TRBV24-1 to TRBJ1-2; TRBD1 aligns across 12 bases. Germline lookup yields CDR1 KGHDR and CDR2 SFDVKD. CDR3 length equals 15 residues. After removal of 5 bases from V and 7 bases from J, the junction contained 7 bases not matched to a gene. CDR3: CATSGTGQGAFGYTF. In DNA, the CDR3 is TGTGCCACCAGTGGTACGGGACAGGGGGCGTTTGGCTACACCTTC.